This T cell receptor (beta chain) appears in the sequencing data of a study of T cells expressing NK-cell markers. Study information: Underlying the TCR beta repertoires were sorted CD3+CD56+NKG2C+, CD3+CD56+NKG2C- and CD3+CD56-NKG2C+ T cells.

One entry per CDR3 protein, without DNA, is what TCRdb gives after re-calling the 5' RACE reads. Its table records about 140,000 distinct CDR3 sequences. The CDR3 consists of 13 residues. Per germline, CDR1 SGHRS and CDR2 YFSETQ. The specimen sequenced was blood T cells: a sorted CD56 or NKG2C T cell subset, CD4+ or CD8+ T cells, or bulk PBMC T cells (not recorded which). The chain links TRBV5-1 to TRBJ2-4. The receptor comes from a young man in good health. The CDR3 loop is CASSLEPSNIQYF.